The present T cell receptor beta chain was sequenced within a study of graft-versus-host responses after intestinal transplantation. Study context: After anti-thymocyte globulin induction, recipients took tacrolimus and steroids for roughly three years.

TCRdb's table, derived via immunoSEQ multiplex PCR, lists solely in-frame clones and lacks some. This repertoire shows over 100,000 clones, roughly 84% found once; its top ten account for more than 0.8%. Germline CDR1 GTSNPN, CDR2 SVGIG (reference sequence). The V gene end was trimmed by 0 bases and the J gene end by 7 bases; junction bases not matched to a gene: 9. CDR3 length equals 15 residues. Turning to this clone: The antigen is undetermined.

The study's findings and limits: After transplant, early declines in HvG clones were associated with peak levels of circulating GvH clones.

This rearrangement joins TRBV30 to TRBJ2-1; 7 nucleotides line up with TRBD2. The sample was unstimulated CD4+ T cells sorted from spleen or lymph node cells, taken before intestinal transplant. The origin of this receptor is a human donor who received an intestinal transplant. This CDR3 is CAWSVGPGGVNEQFF. CDR3 bases: TGTGCCTGGAGTGTTGGTCCGGGAGGCGTTAATGAGCAGTTCTTC.